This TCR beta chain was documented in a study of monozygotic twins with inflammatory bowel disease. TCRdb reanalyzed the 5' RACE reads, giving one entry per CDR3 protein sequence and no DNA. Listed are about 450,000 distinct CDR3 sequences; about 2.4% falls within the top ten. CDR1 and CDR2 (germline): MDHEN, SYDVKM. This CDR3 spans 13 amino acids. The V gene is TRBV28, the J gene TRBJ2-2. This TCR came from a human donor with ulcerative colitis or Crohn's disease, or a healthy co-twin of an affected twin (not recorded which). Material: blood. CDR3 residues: CASTDSRTGELFF. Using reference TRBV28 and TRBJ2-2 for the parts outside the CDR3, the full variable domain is DVKVTQSSRYLVKRTGEKVFLECVQDMDHENMFWYRQDPGLGLRLIYFSYDVKMKEKGDIPEGYSVSREKKERFSLILESASTNQTSMYLCASTDSRTGELFFGEGSRLTVL.